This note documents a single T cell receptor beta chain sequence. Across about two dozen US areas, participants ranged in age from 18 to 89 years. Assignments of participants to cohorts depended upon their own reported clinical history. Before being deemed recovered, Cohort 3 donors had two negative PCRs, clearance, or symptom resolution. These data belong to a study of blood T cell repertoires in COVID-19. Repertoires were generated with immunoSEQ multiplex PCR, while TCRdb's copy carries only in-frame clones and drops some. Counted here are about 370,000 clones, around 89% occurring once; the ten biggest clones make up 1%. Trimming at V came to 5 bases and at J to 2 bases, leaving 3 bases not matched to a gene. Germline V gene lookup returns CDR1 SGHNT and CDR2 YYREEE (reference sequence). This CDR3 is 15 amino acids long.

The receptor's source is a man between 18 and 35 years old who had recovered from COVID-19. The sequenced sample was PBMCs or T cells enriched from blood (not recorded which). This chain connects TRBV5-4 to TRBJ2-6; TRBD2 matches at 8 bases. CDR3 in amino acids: CASSLREAGANVLTF. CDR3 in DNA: TGTGCCAGCAGTTTGCGGGAGGCTGGGGCCAACGTCCTGACTTTC.